Listed below are T cell receptor beta chains from one sample, sequenced in a study of blood T cells in healthy people across ages. TCRdb recomputed calls from the 5' RACE reads with MiXCR, one row per CDR3 protein. The sample consists of roughly 680,000 distinct CDR3 sequences, roughly 21% of them appearing once. Input material: blood. Source of these receptors: a man between 65 and 85 years old in good health. Each CDR3 is given with its conserved first and last residue. A D gene is named only where the DNA matches it firmly. Only some rows state a clone size, as once, few, many or a class for expanded clones.

TRBD1	17	TRBV24-1	few	TRBJ1-6	TGTGCCACCAGTGCCCGGACAGGGGGCCCTACGAGTTCACCCCTCCACTTT	CATSARTGGPTSSPLHF
NA	13	TRBV15	few	TRBJ2-7	TGTGCCACCAGCAGTCGGCAGACCTACGAGCAGTACTTC	CATSSRQTYEQYF
NA	15	TRBV18	many	TRBJ2-1	TGTGCCAGCTCACCACCCAACCTCGGCAACAATGAGCAGTTCTTC	CASSPPNLGNNEQFF
TRBD2	13	TRBV20-1	NA	TRBJ2-2	TGCAGTGCTAGACGGGAGGGCACCGGGGAGCTGTCTTTT	CSARREGTGELSF
NA	15	TRBV5-1	NA	TRBJ1-5	TGCGCCAGCAGCCCTACAGGGTTGTCTCGTCAGCCCCAGCATTTT	CASSPTGLSRQPQHF
NA	13	TRBV20-1	NA	TRBJ1-4	TGCAGTGCCCCCAGGGAGGCATCTGAAAAACTGTTTTTT	CSAPREASEKLFF
TRBD1	15	TRBV6-2/TRBV6-3	NA	TRBJ2-2	TGTGCCAGCAGTATGGACAGGGCTCGCACCGGGGAGCTGTTTTTT	CASSMDRARTGELFF
NA	13	TRBV20-1	once	TRBJ1-1	TGCAGTGCTGACCGACAACGGAACACTGAAGCTTTCTTT	CSADRQRNTEAFF
NA	13	TRBV10-3	NA	TRBJ2-7	TGTGCCATCAGTGAGTCTAACAGCTACGAGCAGTACTTC	CAISESNSYEQYF
TRBD1	14	TRBV27	NA	TRBJ1-6	TGTGCCAGCGGGCAAAGGGACAGAAATTCACCCCTCCACTTT	CASGQRDRNSPLHF
NA	14	TRBV4-1	few	TRBJ1-1	TGCGCCAGCAGCCAAGGGGGGGAGGGGACTGAAGCTTTCTTT	CASSQGGEGTEAFF
TRBD1	15	TRBV14	many	TRBJ2-3	TGTGCCAGCAGCCGATACAGGGGTGGCACAGATACGCAGTATTTT	CASSRYRGGTDTQYF
TRBD2	14	TRBV6-4	NA	TRBJ2-3	TGTGCCAGTCGAGCGGGAGTGTTCACAGATACGCAGTATTTT	CASRAGVFTDTQYF
TRBD2	15	TRBV27	NA	TRBJ2-7	TGTGCCAGCAGTTTACGCGGGACTAGCGGCTACGAGCAGTACTTC	CASSLRGTSGYEQYF
NA	20	TRBV21-1	NA	TRBJ2-6	TGTGCCAGCTACCCAAAATGGGGACAGTGGTCCTACTCTGGGGCCAACGTCCTGACTTTC	CASYPKWGQWSYSGANVLTF
TRBD1	16	TRBV10-3	NA	TRBJ2-1	TGTGCCATCAGTGGGACCGGGACAGGGGGTTCCAAAGAGCAGTTCTTC	CAISGTGTGGSKEQFF
NA	13	TRBV20-1	NA	TRBJ2-7	TGCAGTGCTGGAGATTACACCAAGGTAGAGCAGTACTTC	CSAGDYTKVEQYF
NA	12	TRBV28	NA	TRBJ2-7	TGTGCCACCGACTCGGACCGGTACGAGCAGTACTTC	CATDSDRYEQYF
TRBD2	18	TRBV7-2	NA	TRBJ2-7	TGTGCCAGCAGCAACAGACCGGGACTAGCTTTAAGCTCCTACGAGCAGTACTTC	CASSNRPGLALSSYEQYF
NA	15	TRBV12-3/TRBV12-4	NA	TRBJ1-5	TGTGCCAGCAGTTTTCAGGCCAATAGCAATCAGCCCCAGCATTTT	CASSFQANSNQPQHF
NA	12	TRBV12-3/TRBV12-4	NA	TRBJ2-1	TGTGCCAGCAGTTGGGGGACTAATGAGCAGTTCTTC	CASSWGTNEQFF
TRBD1	15	TRBV19	NA	TRBJ2-1	TGTGCCAGTAGTACGACAGGGATGCCCTACAATGAGCAGTTCTTC	CASSTTGMPYNEQFF
TRBD1	15	TRBV20-1	few	TRBJ2-5	TGCAGTGCTAGCCTAGGGACAGGAAGTCGAGAGACCCAGTACTTC	CSASLGTGSRETQYF
TRBD2	17	TRBV5-6	NA	TRBJ2-1	TGTGCCAGCAGCTTTCCCTTAGCGGGAGGGACCTACAATGAGCAGTTCTTC	CASSFPLAGGTYNEQFF
NA	14	TRBV6-6	few	TRBJ2-5	TGTGCCAGCAGTTACGGGCGGGACGAAGAGACCCAGTACTTC	CASSYGRDEETQYF
TRBD2	15	TRBV9	NA	TRBJ2-7	TGTGCCAGCAGCGTAGAGCCTAGCGGGACTTACGAGCAGTACTTC	CASSVEPSGTYEQYF
NA	12	TRBV27	few	TRBJ1-4	TGTGCCAGCAGTTTTTTAGCTGAAAAACTGTTTTTT	CASSFLAEKLFF
NA	14	TRBV20-1	many	TRBJ2-1	TGCAGTGCAAGGCTCCCCCCGTGGTACAATGAGCAGTTCTTC	CSARLPPWYNEQFF
TRBD2	15	TRBV7-9	NA	TRBJ2-7	TGTGCCAGCAGCTTCTGGCTAGCGGGAGAAGAGACCCGGTACTTC	CASSFWLAGEETRYF
NA	11	TRBV7-3	NA	TRBJ2-5	TGTGCCAGCCCCTCCGTGAAGACCCAGTACTTC	CASPSVKTQYF
TRBD2	15	TRBV20-1	few	TRBJ2-1	TGCAGTGCGTTGACTAGCGGGAGGTCCTACAATGAGCAGTTCTTC	CSALTSGRSYNEQFF
NA	15	TRBV5-1	many	TRBJ2-5	TGCGCCAGCAGCTTGGGGACACGGATACAAGAGACCCAGTACTTC	CASSLGTRIQETQYF
TRBD2	15	TRBV20-1	few	TRBJ2-3	TGCAGTGCTAGCCCCCTTCGGACTAGTGAAGATACGCAGTATTTT	CSASPLRTSEDTQYF
NA	13	TRBV7-2	NA	TRBJ2-7	TGTGCCAGCAGCTTACAGTTCGCCTACGAGCAGTACTTC	CASSLQFAYEQYF
NA	13	TRBV20-1	NA	TRBJ2-1	TGCAGTGCTAGAGATGCGGCAGGCAATGAGCAGTTCTTC	CSARDAAGNEQFF
NA	18	TRBV5-1	many	TRBJ2-3	TGCGCCAGCAGCTTGGGGTTGAAGGGGGTAAGGTCGTCAGATACGCAGTATTTT	CASSLGLKGVRSSDTQYF
NA	14	TRBV5-1	few	TRBJ2-5	TGCGCCAGCAGCCTGGACTTGGCTACAGAGACCCAGTACTTC	CASSLDLATETQYF
TRBD1	14	TRBV7-9	NA	TRBJ1-2	TGTGCCAGCAGCTTAAACGACAGGGACCATGGCTACACCTTC	CASSLNDRDHGYTF
NA	14	TRBV7-2	NA	TRBJ1-5	TGTGCCAGCCAAATGAATGGGGGAAATCAGCCCCAGCATTTT	CASQMNGGNQPQHF
NA	14	TRBV2	NA	TRBJ2-3	TGTGCCAGCAAAGGTTCCACCCGCACAGATACGCAGTATTTT	CASKGSTRTDTQYF
TRBD1	14	TRBV15	few	TRBJ1-4	TGTGCCACCAGCAATCTGACAGGGAATGAAAAACTGTTTTTT	CATSNLTGNEKLFF
NA	14	TRBV18	many	TRBJ1-4	TGTGCCAGCTCACCAGGAGGGATTAATGAAAAACTGTTTTTT	CASSPGGINEKLFF
NA	15	TRBV9	NA	TRBJ1-2	TGTGCCAGCAGCGTAGCCGGGGGAGGGTCCTATGGCTACACCTTC	CASSVAGGGSYGYTF
NA	14	TRBV20-1	NA	TRBJ2-5	TGCAGTGTCTCTCGAGTAGACAGACAAGAGACCCAGTACTTC	CSVSRVDRQETQYF
TRBD2	18	TRBV7-9	NA	TRBJ2-1	TGTGCCAGCAGCTCAATAGTCAAGACTAGCGGGAGAGGAAGTGAGCAGTTCTTC	CASSSIVKTSGRGSEQFF
NA	14	TRBV4-1	NA	TRBJ1-1	TGCGCCAGCAGCCAAGAGTTACAGAGAACTGAAGCTTTCTTT	CASSQELQRTEAFF
NA	14	TRBV20-1	few	TRBJ2-5	TGCAGTGCTCTAGCGTCTACCACCCAAGAGACCCAGTACTTC	CSALASTTQETQYF
TRBD2	17	TRBV3-1	NA	TRBJ2-1	TGTGCCAGCAGTCAAGATCGAAAACTAGCGGGAGCCAATGAGCAGTTCTTC	CASSQDRKLAGANEQFF